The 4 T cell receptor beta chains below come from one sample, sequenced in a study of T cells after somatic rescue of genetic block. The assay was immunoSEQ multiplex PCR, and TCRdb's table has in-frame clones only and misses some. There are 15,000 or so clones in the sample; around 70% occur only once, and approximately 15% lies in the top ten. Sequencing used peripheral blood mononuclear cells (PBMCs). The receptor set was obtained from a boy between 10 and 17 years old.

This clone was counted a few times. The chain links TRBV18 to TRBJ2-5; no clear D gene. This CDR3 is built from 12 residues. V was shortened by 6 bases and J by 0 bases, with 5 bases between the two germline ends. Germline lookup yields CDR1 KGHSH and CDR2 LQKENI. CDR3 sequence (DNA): TGTGCCAGCTCCCGATACCAAGAGACCCAGTACTTC. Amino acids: CASSRYQETQYF.

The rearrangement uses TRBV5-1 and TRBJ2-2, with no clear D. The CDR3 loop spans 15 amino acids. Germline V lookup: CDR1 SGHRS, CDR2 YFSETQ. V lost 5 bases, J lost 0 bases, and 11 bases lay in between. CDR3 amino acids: CASRARPANTGELFF. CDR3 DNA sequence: TGCGCCAGCAGGGCCAGGCCCGCGAACACCGGGGAGCTGTTTTTT.

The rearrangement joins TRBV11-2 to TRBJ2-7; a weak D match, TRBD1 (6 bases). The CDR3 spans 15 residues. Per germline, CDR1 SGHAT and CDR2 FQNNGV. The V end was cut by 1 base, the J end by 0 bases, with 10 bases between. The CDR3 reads CASSLGTAISYEQYF. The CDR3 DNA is TGTGCCAGCAGCTTAGGGACAGCGATCTCCTACGAGCAGTACTTC.

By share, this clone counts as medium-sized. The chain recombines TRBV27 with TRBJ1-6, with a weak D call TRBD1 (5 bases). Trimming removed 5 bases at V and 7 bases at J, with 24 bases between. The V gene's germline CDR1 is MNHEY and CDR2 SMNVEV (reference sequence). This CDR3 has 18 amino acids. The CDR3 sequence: CASSLLGRWGSENSPLHF. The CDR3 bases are TGTGCCAGCAGTCTGTTGGGGCGTTGGGGGAGTGAGAATTCACCCCTCCACTTT.